These 14 T cell receptor beta chains were sequenced from one sample in a study of blood T cell repertoires in COVID-19. Repertoires were generated with immunoSEQ multiplex PCR, while TCRdb's copy carries only in-frame clones and drops some. The top ten clones hold approximately 4% of a sample with 50,000 or so clones, roughly nine tenths of them seen once. Sequenced input: peripheral blood. These receptors originate from a human donor in a cohort sampled during active COVID-19.

The rearrangement joins TRBV5-1 to TRBJ1-3; no reliable D call. Trimming took 0 bases from V and 3 from J, leaving 7 bases between them. Germline V gene data show CDR1 as SGHRS and CDR2 as YFSETQ. The CDR3 loop spans 14 amino acids. CDR3 amino acids: CASSLEAGGNTIYF. CDR3 coding DNA: TGCGCCAGCAGCTTGGAGGCGGGTGGAAACACCATATATTTT.

This chain connects TRBV12-3 or TRBV12-4 to TRBJ1-1, with TRBD1 matching over 7 bases. This CDR3 region has 13 residues. The V gene end was trimmed by 1 base and the J gene end by 7 bases; junction bases not matched to a gene: 3. The CDR3 protein is CASSLEGGLEAFF. CDR3 DNA sequence: TGTGCCAGCAGTTTAGAAGGGGGCCTTGAAGCTTTCTTT.

This chain uses TRBV2 with TRBJ2-3; TRBD2 agrees at 13 bases. Trimming at V came to 6 bases and at J to 3 bases, leaving 3 bases not matched to a gene. The CDR3 extends over 15 amino acids. The germline V gene has CDR1 SNHLY and CDR2 FYNNEI. This CDR3 is CASRLAGGGTDTQYF. CDR3 bases: TGTGCCAGCAGACTAGCGGGAGGGGGGACAGATACGCAGTATTTT.

J is TRBJ2-3 and V is TRBV28; D might be TRBD2 (5 bases). The CDR3 loop spans 16 amino acids. Germline-derived CDR1 and CDR2 are MDHEN and SYDVKM. V lost 5 bases, J lost 0 bases, and 15 bases lay in between. The CDR3 sequence: CASSALPPSSTDTQYF. In DNA form, the CDR3 reads TGTGCCAGCAGTGCACTCCCCCCTAGCAGCACAGATACGCAGTATTTT.

The chain is built from TRBV27 and TRBJ2-7; D is perhaps TRBD1 (5 bases). The length of the CDR3 is 16 residues. Per the germline V gene, CDR1 is MNHEY and CDR2 is SMNVEV (reference sequence). The germline V and J ends were trimmed by 2 bases and 5 bases, with 19 bases remaining between them. Here the CDR3 reads CASSLISDKGLDEQYF. The CDR3 DNA is TGTGCCAGCAGTTTAATCTCGGACAAAGGGCTCGACGAGCAGTACTTC.

This chain links TRBV15 with TRBJ2-3; the D is unclear. CDR1 is LNHNV, CDR2 YYDKDF, per germline (reference sequence). Trimming took 0 bases from V and 4 from J, leaving 17 bases between them. The CDR3 is 17 amino acids. For the CDR3, the DNA is TGTGCCACCAGCAGAGATCGATGGGCTAACCCCCCAGATACGCAGTATTTT. Translated, it gives CATSRDRWANPPDTQYF.

The chain employs TRBV29-1 and TRBJ1-2; D is unclear. Looked up from germline, CDR1 is SQVTM and CDR2 is ANQGSEA. CDR3 length equals 13 residues. The germline V and J ends were trimmed by 5 bases and 8 bases, with 18 bases remaining between them. The CDR3 loop is CSVREGLGFGYTF. The DNA of the CDR3 is TGCAGCGTTCGGGAGGGATTGGGGTTCGGCTACACCTTC.

This chain connects TRBV11-2 to TRBJ2-7, with 9 bases identical to TRBD2. CDR1 and CDR2 (germline): SGHAT, FQNNGV. The CDR3 spans 17 residues. The V gene end was trimmed by 5 bases and the J gene end by 1 base; junction bases not matched to a gene: 12. The CDR3 region is CASSPGIAGEMSYEQYV. DNA for the CDR3: TGTGCCAGCAGCCCCGGGATAGCGGGAGAGATGTCCTACGAGCAGTACGTC.

CDR3 protein: CASSLAEYYYEQYV. The CDR3 DNA sequence: TGTGCCAGCAGCTTGGCCGAGTATTACTACGAGCAGTACGTC. The chain uses TRBV5-6 and TRBJ2-7; D gene uncertain. This CDR3 contains 14 residues. Trimming pared 0 bases from V and 3 bases from J, leaving 10 bases between. Germline V gene data show CDR1 as SGHDT and CDR2 as YYEEEE.

This clone occurred once. The gene calls are TRBV6-5 and TRBJ1-5, with D unclear. The V gene's germline CDR1 is MNHEY and CDR2 SVGAGI. The CDR3 is made up of 13 amino acids. With 5 bases removed from V and 3 bases from J, the gap between germline ends came to 8 bases. The CDR3 spells CASSLAVNQPQHF. CDR3 sequence (DNA): TGTGCCAGCAGTCTCGCGGTCAATCAGCCCCAGCATTTT.

This chain joins TRBV12-5 and TRBJ2-5; possibly TRBD1 for D (6 bases). Trimming took 1 base from V and 2 from J, leaving 14 bases between them. The length of the CDR3 is 16 residues. CDR1 LGHNT and CDR2 FRNRAP come from the germline V gene. The CDR3 loop is CASGLGDTREQETQYF. CDR3 sequence (DNA): TGTGCTAGTGGTTTGGGGGACACCCGAGAGCAAGAGACCCAGTACTTC. The full variable domain, its missing parts supplied by reference TRBV12-5 and TRBJ2-5, is DARVTQTPRHKVTEMGQEVTMRCQPILGHNTVFWYRQTMMQGLELLAYFRNRAPLDDSGMPKDRFSAEMPDATLATLKIQPSEPRDSAVYFCASGLGDTREQETQYFGPGTRLLVL.

A few counts support this clone. The chain recombines TRBV30 with TRBJ2-5; 7 bases line up with TRBD2. The V gene end was trimmed by 5 bases and the J gene end by 5 bases; junction bases not matched to a gene: 11. There are 14 residues in the CDR3. The germline V gene encodes CDR1 GTSNPN and CDR2 SVGIG (reference sequence). The CDR3, as DNA: TGTGCCTGGGAACCCAGCTGGGGAGGGGAGACCCAGTACTTC. Amino acid sequence: CAWEPSWGGETQYF.

CDR3 sequence reads: CATSDRGGVNTEAFF. CDR3 in DNA: TGTGCCACCAGTGATCGCGGCGGTGTGAACACTGAAGCTTTCTTT. The V and J genes are TRBV24-1 and TRBJ1-1; D is undetermined. The CDR3 has 15 amino acids. CDR1 KGHDR and CDR2 SFDVKD come from the germline V gene. Trimming left V 3 bases short and J 0 bases short, with 10 bases between.

The chain is built from TRBV3-1 (or the pseudogene TRBV3-2) and TRBJ1-1; TRBD1 is a possible D gene (6 bases). V was pared by 0 bases and J by 11 bases, with 16 bases between. Germline loops: CDR1 LGHDT, CDR2 YNNKEL (reference sequence). This CDR3 is built from 14 residues. CDR3 protein: CASSQDFRGATAFF. CDR3 bases: TGTGCCAGCAGCCAAGATTTTCGGGGGGCTACGGCTTTCTTT.